These 18 T cell receptor beta chains originate from one sample sequenced in a study of cytomegalovirus exposure and HLA in healthy donors. A multiplex PCR was run with 60 Vbeta primers and 13 Jbeta primers. The table came from immunoSEQ multiplex PCR; TCRdb's copy has only in-frame clones and leaves some out. The sample yields some 200,000 clones, over 75% seen once. Input material: PBMCs. All receptors derive from a man aged 50-60 years in good health and CMV-seronegative.

V is TRBV7-2 and J is TRBJ1-2; the D gene is possibly TRBD1 (5 bases). The CDR3 runs 11 residues. Germline V gene lookup returns CDR1 SGHTA and CDR2 FQGNSA. Trimming cost V 3 bases and J 7 bases, with 6 bases left between them. CDR3 DNA sequence: TGTGCCAGCAGCTTCGGGGGTGGCTACACCTTC. This sequence encodes CASSFGGGYTF.

The chain uses TRBV25-1 and TRBJ2-7; D perhaps matches TRBD1 (6 bases). Looked up from germline, CDR1 is MGHDK and CDR2 is SYGVNS. The CDR3 is 12 amino acids. V lost 3 bases, J lost 5 bases, and 8 bases lay in between. The CDR3 DNA sequence: TGTGCCAGCAGTGACAGGGGTCACGAGCAGTACTTC. Translating gives CASSDRGHEQYF.

The rearrangement links TRBV30 to TRBJ1-2; TRBD1 matches 7 bases. Germline V gene sequence: CDR1 GTSNPN, CDR2 SVGIG (reference sequence). Trimming at V came to 1 base and at J to 10 bases, leaving 3 bases not matched to a gene. This CDR3 comprises 11 residues. As DNA, the CDR3 is TGTGCCTGGAGTGAAGGGGGCGCCTACACCTTC. Encoded protein: CAWSEGGAYTF. Full variable domain (remainder filled in from reference TRBV30 and TRBJ1-2): SQTIHQWPATLVQPVGSPLSLECTVEGTSNPNLYWYRQAAGRGLQLLFYSVGIGQISSEVPQNLSASRPQDRQFILSSKKLLLSDSGFYLCAWSEGGAYTFGSGTRLTVV.

Only one count was recorded for this clone. The chain couples TRBV19 to TRBJ2-1; TRBD2 matches 8 bases. The CDR3 consists of 15 residues. V was clipped by 3 bases and J by 8 bases; unmatched bases: 9. The germline CDR1 and CDR2 sequences are LNHDA and SQIVND (reference sequence). The CDR3 loop reads CASSIGGGFLHEQFF. In DNA form, the CDR3 reads TGTGCCAGTAGTATCGGCGGGGGGTTCCTCCATGAGCAGTTCTTC.

This rearrangement joins TRBV19 to TRBJ1-6; TRBD1 might be the D (6 bases). Germline-derived CDR1 and CDR2 are LNHDA and SQIVND (reference sequence). The CDR3 length is 16 residues. V was clipped by 3 bases and J by 6 bases, with 15 bases between them. The CDR3 region is CASSIPNRVANSPLHF. The CDR3 DNA reads TGTGCCAGTAGTATCCCCAACAGGGTGGCTAATTCACCCCTCCACTTT.

V gene TRBV9 combines with J gene TRBJ2-2; perhaps TRBD1 as D (5 bases). Trimming pared 0 bases from V and 5 bases from J, leaving 14 bases between. The CDR3 consists of 16 residues. Per germline, CDR1 SGDLS and CDR2 YYNGEE. CDR3 in amino acids: CASSVAGSSGTGELFF. CDR3 coding DNA: TGTGCCAGCAGCGTAGCTGGCAGCTCAGGGACCGGGGAGCTGTTTTTT.

The chain combines TRBV7-2 with TRBJ1-4, with a possible D match to TRBD1 (6 bases). CDR1 is SGHTA, CDR2 FQGNSA, per germline. The CDR3 is 15 amino acids. V lost 1 base, J lost 8 bases, and 14 bases lay in between. The CDR3 DNA reads as TGTGCCAGCAGCTTAGGACAGGTTATCCAGGAAAAACTGTTTTTT. Translating gives CASSLGQVIQEKLFF.

The CDR3 region has the DNA TGTGCCATCACGCCGGAGCAAGGTCAGCCCCAGCATTTT. It is translated as CAITPEQGQPQHF. The rearrangement links TRBV10-3 to TRBJ1-5; D is ambiguous. The CDR3 has 13 residues. The V gene's germline CDR1 is ENHRY and CDR2 SYGVKD. V was cut by 7 bases and J by 6 bases, with 13 bases left in between.

The rearrangement joins TRBV7-2 to TRBJ1-1; D possibly corresponds to TRBD1 (5 bases). V lost 5 bases, J lost 3 bases, and 13 bases lay in between. The germline gives CDR1 SGHTA, CDR2 FQGNSA. The CDR3 totals 14 residues. CDR3 protein: CASSMSGGYTEAFF. CDR3 coding DNA: TGTGCCAGCAGCATGAGTGGGGGGTACACTGAAGCTTTCTTT.

The CDR3 nucleotides read TGTGCCAGTAAAGGGGGCTATGGCTACACCTTC. Residues: CASKGGYGYTF. This sequence joins TRBV19 and TRBJ1-2, with a tentative D call TRBD1 (6 bases). Germline V gene data show CDR1 as LNHDA and CDR2 as SQIVND (reference sequence). CDR3 length: 11 residues. V was shortened by 7 bases and J by 4 bases, with 7 bases between the two germline ends.

The J gene is TRBJ2-3, the V gene TRBV7-6; weak D call: TRBD2 (6 bases). The ends were cut back, 5 bases at V and 6 bases at J, with 12 bases in the middle. This CDR3 is built from 13 residues. CDR1 and CDR2 (germline): SGHVS, FNYEAQ. In DNA form, the CDR3 reads TGTGCCAGCAGCCGGTGGGGGGAGGATACGCAGTATTTT. Protein sequence: CASSRWGEDTQYF.

The CDR3 nucleotides are TGTGCCAGCAGTTTGGGGGGGACTCTGGAGACCCAGTACTTC. Its translation: CASSLGGTLETQYF. V is TRBV27 and J is TRBJ2-5; the match to TRBD2 covers 7 bases. V lost 3 bases to trimming and J lost 5 bases; unmatched junction nucleotides: 6. Germline-derived CDR1 and CDR2 are MNHEY and SMNVEV (reference sequence). CDR3 size: 14 residues.

This chain uses TRBV6-5 with TRBJ1-2, with TRBD1 matching 8 bases. This CDR3 spans 15 amino acids. The germline gives CDR1 MNHEY, CDR2 SVGAGI. The V and J ends lost 4 bases and 4 bases, in that order; junction bases with no gene match: 8. CDR3 in amino acids: CASSSTTGDGYGYTF. The CDR3 bases are TGTGCCAGCAGTTCGACGACAGGGGACGGCTATGGCTACACCTTC.

This sequence joins TRBV6-1 and TRBJ2-1; the D gene is possibly TRBD1 (7 bases). Germline lookup yields CDR1 MNHNS and CDR2 SASEGT. V dropped 2 bases and J dropped 8 bases, with 10 bases sitting between them. The CDR3 consists of 13 residues. The CDR3 region is CASSEQGGDEQFF. As DNA, the CDR3 is TGTGCCAGCAGTGAACAGGGGGGCGATGAGCAGTTCTTC.

The chain couples TRBV19 to TRBJ2-2; 7 nucleotides agree with TRBD1. There are 15 residues in the CDR3. Trimming removed 4 bases from V and 3 bases from J; junction bases left unmatched: 5. The germline CDR1 and CDR2 sequences are LNHDA and SQIVND (reference sequence). The DNA of the CDR3 is TGTGCCAGTAGTACATTAGGGACAGACACCGGGGAGCTGTTTTTT. Residues: CASSTLGTDTGELFF.

The chain has TRBV7-6 and TRBJ2-2; 9 bases are shared with TRBD1. J gave up 3 bases and V 5 bases, and 7 bases lay outside the gene matches. From germline, CDR1 is SGHVS and CDR2 FNYEAQ. The CDR3 has 16 residues. DNA of the CDR3: TGTGCCAGCAGCCGAGAACAGGGGGCGTACACCGGGGAGCTGTTTTTT. It codes for CASSREQGAYTGELFF.

This rearrangement joins TRBV7-2 to TRBJ2-3, with 8 bases fitting TRBD1. After removal of 3 bases from V and 5 bases from J, the junction contained 1 base not matched to a gene. The CDR3 is 13 residues long. Per germline, CDR1 SGHTA and CDR2 FQGNSA. The CDR3 DNA is TGTGCCAGCAGCTTCACAGGGGGAGATACGCAGTATTTT. It codes for CASSFTGGDTQYF.

This clone showed up just a few times. This rearrangement joins TRBV6-1 to TRBJ1-1; D is uncertain. Deletions cut 4 bases from V and 4 bases from J, with 10 bases between. The CDR3 length is 13 residues. From germline, CDR1 is MNHNS and CDR2 SASEGT. The CDR3 DNA follows: TGTGCCAGCAGTGTAGCCCGGGGCACTGAAGCTTTCTTT. This encodes CASSVARGTEAFF.